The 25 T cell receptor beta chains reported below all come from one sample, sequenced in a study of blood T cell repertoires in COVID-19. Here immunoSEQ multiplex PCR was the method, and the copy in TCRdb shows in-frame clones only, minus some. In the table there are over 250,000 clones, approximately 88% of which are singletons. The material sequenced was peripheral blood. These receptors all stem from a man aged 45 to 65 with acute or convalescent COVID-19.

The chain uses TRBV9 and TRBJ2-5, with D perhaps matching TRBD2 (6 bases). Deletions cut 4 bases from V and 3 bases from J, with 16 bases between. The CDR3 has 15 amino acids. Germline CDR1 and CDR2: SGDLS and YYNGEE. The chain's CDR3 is CASSSGRLVEETQYF. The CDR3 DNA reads TGTGCCAGCAGCTCGGGGAGGTTAGTGGAAGAGACCCAGTACTTC.

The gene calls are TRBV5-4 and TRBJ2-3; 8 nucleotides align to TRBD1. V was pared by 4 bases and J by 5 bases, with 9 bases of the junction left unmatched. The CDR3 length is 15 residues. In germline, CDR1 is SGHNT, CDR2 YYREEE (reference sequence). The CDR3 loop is CASSPTGDGRDTQYF. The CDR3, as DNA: TGTGCCAGCAGCCCGACAGGGGATGGTAGAGATACGCAGTATTTT.

In DNA, the CDR3 is TGCGCCAGCAGCTTGACAGGGGGCCGGGAAAAACTGTTTTTT. It yields the protein CASSLTGGREKLFF. J is TRBJ1-4 and V is TRBV5-1, with 9 bases aligning to TRBD1. V lost 1 base and J lost 8; bases outside the gene matches: 3. The CDR3 spans 14 residues. Germline CDR1 reads SGHRS; CDR2 reads YFSETQ.

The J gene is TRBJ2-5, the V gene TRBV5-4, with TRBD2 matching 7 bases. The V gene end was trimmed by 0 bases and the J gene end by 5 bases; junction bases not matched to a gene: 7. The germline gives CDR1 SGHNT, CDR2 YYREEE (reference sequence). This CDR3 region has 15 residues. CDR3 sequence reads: CASSLGGGEGETQYF. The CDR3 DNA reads TGTGCCAGCAGCTTGGGAGGCGGGGAGGGGGAGACCCAGTACTTC.

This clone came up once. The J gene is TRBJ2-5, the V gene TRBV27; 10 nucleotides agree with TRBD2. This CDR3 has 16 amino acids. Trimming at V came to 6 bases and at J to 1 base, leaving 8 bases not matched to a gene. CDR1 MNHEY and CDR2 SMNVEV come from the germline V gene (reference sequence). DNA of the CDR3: TGTGCCAGCAGCCCTAACCCTAGCGGGGGCCAAGAGACCCAGTACTTC. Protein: CASSPNPSGGQETQYF.

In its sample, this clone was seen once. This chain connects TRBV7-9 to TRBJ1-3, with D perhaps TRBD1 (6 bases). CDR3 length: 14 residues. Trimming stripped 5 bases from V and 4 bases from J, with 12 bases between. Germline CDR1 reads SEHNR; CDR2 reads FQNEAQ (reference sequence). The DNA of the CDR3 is TGTGCCAGCAGCCCCAGGGGTAACGGAAACACCATATATTTT. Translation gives CASSPRGNGNTIYF.

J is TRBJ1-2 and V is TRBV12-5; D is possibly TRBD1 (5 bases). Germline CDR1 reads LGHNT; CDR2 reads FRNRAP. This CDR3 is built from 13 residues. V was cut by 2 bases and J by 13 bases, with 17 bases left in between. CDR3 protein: CASGLQYGHLSTF. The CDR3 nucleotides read TGTGCTAGTGGTTTGCAATATGGACACCTGAGCACCTTC.

The CDR3: CASSLPGQEYNSPLHF. CDR3 sequence (DNA): TGTGCCAGCAGCCTGCCGGGACAGGAATATAATTCACCCCTCCACTTT. This rearrangement joins TRBV5-4 to TRBJ1-6; 8 bases agree with TRBD1. V dropped 4 bases and J dropped 4; count of bases not matched to a gene: 7. Per germline, CDR1 SGHNT and CDR2 YYREEE (reference sequence). This CDR3 is 16 amino acids long.

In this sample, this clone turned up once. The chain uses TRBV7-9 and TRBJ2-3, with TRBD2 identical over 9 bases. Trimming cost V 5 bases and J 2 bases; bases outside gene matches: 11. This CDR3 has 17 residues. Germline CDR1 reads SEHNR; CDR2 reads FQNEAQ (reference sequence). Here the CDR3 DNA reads TGTGCCAGCAGCCTCGGGACTAGCTCCGGGATCACAGATACGCAGTATTTT. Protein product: CASSLGTSSGITDTQYF.

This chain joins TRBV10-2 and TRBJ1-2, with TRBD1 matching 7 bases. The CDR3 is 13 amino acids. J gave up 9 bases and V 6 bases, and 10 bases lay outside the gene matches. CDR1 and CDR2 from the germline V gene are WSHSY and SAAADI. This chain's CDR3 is CASSLDRDMSYTF. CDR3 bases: TGCGCCAGCAGCCTTGACAGGGATATGAGCTACACCTTC.

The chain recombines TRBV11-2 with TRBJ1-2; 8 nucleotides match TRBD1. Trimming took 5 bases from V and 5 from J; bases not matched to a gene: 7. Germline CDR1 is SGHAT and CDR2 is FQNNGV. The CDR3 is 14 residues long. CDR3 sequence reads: CASSQQGGFYGYTF. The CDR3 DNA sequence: TGTGCCAGCAGCCAACAGGGGGGTTTTTATGGCTACACCTTC.

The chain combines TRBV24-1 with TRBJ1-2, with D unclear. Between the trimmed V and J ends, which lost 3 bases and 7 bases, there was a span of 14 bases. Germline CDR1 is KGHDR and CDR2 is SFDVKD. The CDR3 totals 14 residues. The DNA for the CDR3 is TGTGCCACCAGTGATGCCCGGTACTTGGTTGGCTACACCTTC. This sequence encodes CATSDARYLVGYTF.

CDR3 sequence (DNA): TGTGCCACGGGGGACGGGAACACCGGGGAGCTGTTTTTT. This translates into CATGDGNTGELFF. The chain links TRBV25-1 to TRBJ2-2; TRBD2 is a possible D gene (6 bases). This CDR3 is 13 amino acids long. Trimming removed 10 bases from V and 1 base from J, with 10 bases in between. Germline V gene data show CDR1 as MGHDK and CDR2 as SYGVNS. Supplemented by reference TRBV25-1 and TRBJ2-2, the full variable domain reads EADIYQTPRYLVIGTGKKITLECSQTMGHDKMYWYQQDPGMELHLIHYSYGVNSTEKGDLSSESTVSRIRTEHFPLTLESARPSHTSQYLCATGDGNTGELFFGEGSRLTVL.

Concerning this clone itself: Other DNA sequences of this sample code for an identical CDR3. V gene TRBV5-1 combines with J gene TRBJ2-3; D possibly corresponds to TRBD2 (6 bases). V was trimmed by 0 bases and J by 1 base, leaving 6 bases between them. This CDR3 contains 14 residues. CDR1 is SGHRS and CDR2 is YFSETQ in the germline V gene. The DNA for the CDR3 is TGCGCCAGCAGCTTGGCGGGGGGCACAGATACGCAGTATTTT. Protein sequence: CASSLAGGTDTQYF.

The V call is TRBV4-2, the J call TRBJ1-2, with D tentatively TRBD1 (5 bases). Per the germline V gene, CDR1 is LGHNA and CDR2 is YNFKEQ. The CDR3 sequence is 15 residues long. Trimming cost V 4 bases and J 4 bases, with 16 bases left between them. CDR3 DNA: TGTGCCAGCAGCCGAAACCGGGGGGAAGGCTATGGCTACACCTTC. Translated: CASSRNRGEGYGYTF.

The CDR3, as DNA: TGTGCCAGCAGTGAATTTGGGCACGACCACTATGGCTACACCTTC. It is translated as CASSEFGHDHYGYTF. The rearrangement joins TRBV25-1 to TRBJ1-2; D ambiguous. Germline loops: CDR1 MGHDK, CDR2 SYGVNS. The V end was cut by 1 base, the J end by 3 bases, with 12 bases between. This CDR3 comprises 15 residues.

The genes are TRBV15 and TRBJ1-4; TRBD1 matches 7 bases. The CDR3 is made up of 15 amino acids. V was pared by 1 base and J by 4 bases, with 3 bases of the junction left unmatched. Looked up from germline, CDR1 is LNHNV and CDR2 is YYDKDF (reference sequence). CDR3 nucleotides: TGTGCCACCAGCAGAGTATCAGGGGGTAATGAAAAACTGTTTTTT. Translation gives CATSRVSGGNEKLFF.

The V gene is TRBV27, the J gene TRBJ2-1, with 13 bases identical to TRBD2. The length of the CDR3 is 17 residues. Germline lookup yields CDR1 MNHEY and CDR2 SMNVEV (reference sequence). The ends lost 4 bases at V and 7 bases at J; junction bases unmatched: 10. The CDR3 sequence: CASSSLALAGGGNEQFF. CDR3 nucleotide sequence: TGTGCCAGCAGTTCCCTCGCACTAGCGGGGGGGGGAAATGAGCAGTTCTTC.

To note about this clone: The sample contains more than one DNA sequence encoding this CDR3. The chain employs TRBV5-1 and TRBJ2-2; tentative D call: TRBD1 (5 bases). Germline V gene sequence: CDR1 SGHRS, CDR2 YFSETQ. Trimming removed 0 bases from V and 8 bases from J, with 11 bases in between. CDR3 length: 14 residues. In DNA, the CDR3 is TGCGCCAGCAGCTTGGTGCCAGGGTCGGGGGAGCTGTTTTTT. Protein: CASSLVPGSGELFF.

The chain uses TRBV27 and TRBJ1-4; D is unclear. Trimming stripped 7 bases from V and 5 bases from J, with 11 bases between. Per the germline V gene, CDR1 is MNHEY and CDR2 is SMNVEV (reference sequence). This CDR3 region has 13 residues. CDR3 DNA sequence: TGTGCCAGCAAAGCAGGCGTGAATGAAAAACTGTTTTTT. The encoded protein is CASKAGVNEKLFF.

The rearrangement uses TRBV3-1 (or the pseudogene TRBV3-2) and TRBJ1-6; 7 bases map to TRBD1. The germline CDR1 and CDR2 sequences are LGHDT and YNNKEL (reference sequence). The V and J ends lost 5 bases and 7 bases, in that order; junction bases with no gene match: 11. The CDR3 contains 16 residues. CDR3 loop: CASSTRQGMGNSPLHF. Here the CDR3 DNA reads TGTGCCAGCAGCACTCGACAGGGAATGGGGAATTCACCCCTCCACTTT.

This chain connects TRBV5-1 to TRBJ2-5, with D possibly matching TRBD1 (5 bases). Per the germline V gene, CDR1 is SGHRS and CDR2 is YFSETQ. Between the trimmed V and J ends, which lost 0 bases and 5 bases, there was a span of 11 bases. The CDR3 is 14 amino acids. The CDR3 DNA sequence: TGCGCCAGCAGCTTGGGGGCAGGGTTTGAGACCCAGTACTTC. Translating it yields CASSLGAGFETQYF.

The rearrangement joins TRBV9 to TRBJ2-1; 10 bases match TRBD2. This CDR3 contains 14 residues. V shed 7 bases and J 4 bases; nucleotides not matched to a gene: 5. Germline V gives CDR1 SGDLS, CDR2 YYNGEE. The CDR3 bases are TGTGCCAGCTCTCTAGCGGGGGTGTACAATGAGCAGTTCTTC. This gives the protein CASSLAGVYNEQFF.

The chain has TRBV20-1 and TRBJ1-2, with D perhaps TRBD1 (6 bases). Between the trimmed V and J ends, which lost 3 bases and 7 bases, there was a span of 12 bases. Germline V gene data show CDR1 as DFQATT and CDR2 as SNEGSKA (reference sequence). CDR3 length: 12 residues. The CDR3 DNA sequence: TGCAGTGCTAGTCAGGGGAGTGGTGGCTACACCTTC. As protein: CSASQGSGGYTF.

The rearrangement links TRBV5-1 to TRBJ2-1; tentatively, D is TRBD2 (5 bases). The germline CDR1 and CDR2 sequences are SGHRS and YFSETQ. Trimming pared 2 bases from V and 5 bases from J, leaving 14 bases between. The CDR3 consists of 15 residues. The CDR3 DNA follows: TGCGCCAGCAGCTTCAGGACTTACCCGAACAATGAGCAGTTCTTC. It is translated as CASSFRTYPNNEQFF.